The subject of this entry is one T cell receptor (beta chain). The data originate from a study of Graves' ophthalmopathy and Graves' hyperthyroidism. The trim removed 3 bases at V and 4 bases at J, leaving 3 bases unmatched. This CDR3 region has 14 residues. The study amplified TCR beta CDR3 regions using RNA transcripts. First-round RT-PCR employed HTBI primers, with a second-round multiplex PCR after it. TCRdb re-derived calls from the multiplex PCR reads in MiXCR, one entry per CDR3 protein. The sample contains about 620,000 distinct CDR3 sequences, approximately 21% of which appear only once. The receptor comes from a woman between 18 and 29 years old with stable Graves' hyperthyroidism. Some clones in this sample may be carry-over from other donors' samples. Sequencing was performed on peripheral blood. The chain combines TRBV12-3 or TRBV12-4 with TRBJ1-2; 9 nucleotides agree with TRBD1. CDR3 nucleotide sequence: TGTGCCAGCAGTTTGCGACAGGGGGTCTATGGCTACACCTTC. It specifies CASSLRQGVYGYTF.